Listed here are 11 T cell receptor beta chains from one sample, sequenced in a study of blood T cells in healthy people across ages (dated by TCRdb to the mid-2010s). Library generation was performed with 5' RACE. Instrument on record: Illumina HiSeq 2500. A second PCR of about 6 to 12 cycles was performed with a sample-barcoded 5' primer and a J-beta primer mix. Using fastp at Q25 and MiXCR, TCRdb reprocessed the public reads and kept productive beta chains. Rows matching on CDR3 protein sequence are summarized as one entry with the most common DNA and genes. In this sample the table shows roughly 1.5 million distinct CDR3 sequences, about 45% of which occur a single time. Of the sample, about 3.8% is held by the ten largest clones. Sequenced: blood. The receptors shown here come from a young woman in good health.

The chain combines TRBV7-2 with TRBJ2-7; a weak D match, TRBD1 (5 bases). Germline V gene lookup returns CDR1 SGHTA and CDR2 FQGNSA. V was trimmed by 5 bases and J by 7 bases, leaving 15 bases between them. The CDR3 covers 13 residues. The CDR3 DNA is TGTGCCAGCAGCATCCAGGGTTTAGGGGAGCAGTACTTC. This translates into CASSIQGLGEQYF.

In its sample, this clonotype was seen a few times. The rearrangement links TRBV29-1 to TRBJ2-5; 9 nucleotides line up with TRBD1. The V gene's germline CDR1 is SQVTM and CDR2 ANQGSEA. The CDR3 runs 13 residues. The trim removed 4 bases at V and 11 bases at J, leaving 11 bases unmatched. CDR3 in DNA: TGCAGCGTTGGTGAAACAGGGGGCACTGAGCAGTACTTC. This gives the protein CSVGETGGTEQYF.

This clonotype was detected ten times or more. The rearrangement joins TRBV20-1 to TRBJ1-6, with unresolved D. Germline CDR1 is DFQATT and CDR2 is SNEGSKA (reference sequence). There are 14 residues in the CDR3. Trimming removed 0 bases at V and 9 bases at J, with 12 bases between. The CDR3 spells CSARDGNLISPLHF. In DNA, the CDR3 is TGCAGTGCTAGAGATGGAAACCTGATTTCACCCCTCCACTTT.

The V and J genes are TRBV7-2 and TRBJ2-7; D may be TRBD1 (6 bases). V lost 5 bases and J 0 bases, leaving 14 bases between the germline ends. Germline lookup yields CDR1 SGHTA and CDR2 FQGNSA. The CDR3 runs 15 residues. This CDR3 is CASSTDRNPSYEQYF. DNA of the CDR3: TGTGCCAGCAGCACTGACAGGAATCCCTCCTACGAGCAGTACTTC.

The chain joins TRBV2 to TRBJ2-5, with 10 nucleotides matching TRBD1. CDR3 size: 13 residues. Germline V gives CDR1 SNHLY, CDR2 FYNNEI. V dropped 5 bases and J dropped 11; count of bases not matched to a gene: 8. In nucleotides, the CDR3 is TGTGCCAGCAGTCCAGACAGGGGGCGAGAGCAGTACTTC. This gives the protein CASSPDRGREQYF.

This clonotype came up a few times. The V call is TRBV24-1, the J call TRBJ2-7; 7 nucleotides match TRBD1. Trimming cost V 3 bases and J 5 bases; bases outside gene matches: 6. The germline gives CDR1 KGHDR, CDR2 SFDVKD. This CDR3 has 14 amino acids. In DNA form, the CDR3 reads TGTGCCACCAGTGATGCCCTGACAGGGAACGAGCAGTACTTC. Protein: CATSDALTGNEQYF.

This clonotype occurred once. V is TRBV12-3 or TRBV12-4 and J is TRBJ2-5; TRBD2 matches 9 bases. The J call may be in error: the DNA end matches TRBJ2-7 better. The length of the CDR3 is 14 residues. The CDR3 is CASSFTREGHEQYF. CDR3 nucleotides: TGTGCCAGCAGTTTCACGCGGGAGGGCCACGAGCAGTACTTC.

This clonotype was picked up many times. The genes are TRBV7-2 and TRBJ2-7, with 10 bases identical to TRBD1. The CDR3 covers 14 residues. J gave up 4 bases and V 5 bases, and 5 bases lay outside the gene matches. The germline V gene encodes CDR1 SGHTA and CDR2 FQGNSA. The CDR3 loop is CASSIRDRGYEQYF. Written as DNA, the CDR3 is TGTGCCAGCAGCATCCGGGACAGGGGTTACGAGCAGTACTTC. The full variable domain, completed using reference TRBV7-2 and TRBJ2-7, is GAGVSQSPSNKVTEKGKDVELRCDPISGHTALYWYRQSLGQGLEFLIYFQGNSAPDKSGLPSDRFSAERTGGSVSTLTIQRTQQEDSAVYLCASSIRDRGYEQYFGPGTRLTVT.

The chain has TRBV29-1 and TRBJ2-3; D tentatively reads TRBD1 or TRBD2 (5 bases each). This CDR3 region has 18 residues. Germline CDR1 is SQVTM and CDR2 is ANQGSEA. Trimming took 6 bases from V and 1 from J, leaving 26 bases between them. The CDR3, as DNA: TGCAGCGTCGGACCTTTACTGAAGACAGTGAGGGGCACAGATACGCAGTATTTT. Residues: CSVGPLLKTVRGTDTQYF.

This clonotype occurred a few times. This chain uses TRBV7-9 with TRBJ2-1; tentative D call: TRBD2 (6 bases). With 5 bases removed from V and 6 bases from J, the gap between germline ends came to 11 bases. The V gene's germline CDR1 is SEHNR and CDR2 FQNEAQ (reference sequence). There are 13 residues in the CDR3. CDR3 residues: CASSPEGSNEQFF. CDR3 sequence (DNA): TGTGCCAGCAGCCCGGAGGGGTCCAATGAGCAGTTCTTC.

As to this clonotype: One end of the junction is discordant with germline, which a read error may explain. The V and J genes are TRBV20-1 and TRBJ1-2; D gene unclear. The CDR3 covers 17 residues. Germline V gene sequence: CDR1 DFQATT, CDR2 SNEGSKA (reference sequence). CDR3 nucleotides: TGCAGTGCTAGAGTAACCAAGGACGTGCCCATAGACTATGGTTACACCTTC. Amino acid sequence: CSARVTKDVPIDYGYTF.